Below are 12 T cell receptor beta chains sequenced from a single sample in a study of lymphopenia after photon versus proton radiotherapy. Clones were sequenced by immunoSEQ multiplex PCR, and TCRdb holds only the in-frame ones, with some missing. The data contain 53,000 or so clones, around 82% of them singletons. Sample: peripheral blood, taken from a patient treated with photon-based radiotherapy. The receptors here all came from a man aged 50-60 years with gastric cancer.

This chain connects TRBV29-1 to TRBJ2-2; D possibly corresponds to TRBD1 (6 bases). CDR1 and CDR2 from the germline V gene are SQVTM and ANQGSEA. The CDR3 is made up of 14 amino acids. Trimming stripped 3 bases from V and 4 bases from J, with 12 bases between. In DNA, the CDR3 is TGCAGCGTTGAGGGGGCCTGGGGCACCGGGGAGCTGTTTTTT. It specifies CSVEGAWGTGELFF.

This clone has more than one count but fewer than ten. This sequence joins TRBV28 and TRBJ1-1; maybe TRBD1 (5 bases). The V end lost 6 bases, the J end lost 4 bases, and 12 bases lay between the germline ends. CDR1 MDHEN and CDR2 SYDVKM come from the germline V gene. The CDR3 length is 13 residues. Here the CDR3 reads CASRLMGGTEAFF. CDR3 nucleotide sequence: TGTGCCAGCAGGCTAATGGGGGGCACTGAAGCTTTCTTT.

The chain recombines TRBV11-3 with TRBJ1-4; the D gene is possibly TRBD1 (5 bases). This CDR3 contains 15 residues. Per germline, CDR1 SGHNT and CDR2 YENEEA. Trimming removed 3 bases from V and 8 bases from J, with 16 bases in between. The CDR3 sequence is CASSFYGAQEEKLFF. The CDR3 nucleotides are TGTGCCAGCAGCTTTTACGGGGCCCAGGAGGAAAAACTGTTTTTT.

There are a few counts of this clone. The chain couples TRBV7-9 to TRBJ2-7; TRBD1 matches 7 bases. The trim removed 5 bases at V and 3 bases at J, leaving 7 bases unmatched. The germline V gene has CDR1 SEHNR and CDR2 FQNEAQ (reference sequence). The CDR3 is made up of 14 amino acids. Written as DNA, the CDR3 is TGTGCCAGCAGCCAATTCGACAGGGACTACGAGCAGTACTTC. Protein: CASSQFDRDYEQYF.

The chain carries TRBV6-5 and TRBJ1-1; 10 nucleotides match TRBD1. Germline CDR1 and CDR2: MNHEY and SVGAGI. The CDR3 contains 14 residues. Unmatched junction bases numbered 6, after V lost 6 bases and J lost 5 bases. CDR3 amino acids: CASSRDRGRTEAFF. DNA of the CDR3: TGTGCCAGCAGCCGGGACAGGGGAAGGACTGAAGCTTTCTTT.

CDR3 in DNA: TGTGCCAGCAGCCTAAGGGGGCAAGAGACCCAGTACTTC. Protein: CASSLRGQETQYF. The V gene is TRBV11-1, the J gene TRBJ2-5; D is perhaps TRBD1 (6 bases). This CDR3 has 13 residues. Per the germline V gene, CDR1 is SGHAT and CDR2 is FQDESV (reference sequence). V lost 5 bases and J 2 bases, leaving 9 bases between the germline ends. The full variable domain, rest sourced from reference TRBV11-1 and TRBJ2-5, is EAEVAQSPRYKITEKSQAVAFWCDPISGHATLYWYRQILGQGPELLVQFQDESVVDDSQLPKDRFSAERLKGVDSTLKIQPAELGDSAMYLCASSLRGQETQYFGPGTRLLVL.

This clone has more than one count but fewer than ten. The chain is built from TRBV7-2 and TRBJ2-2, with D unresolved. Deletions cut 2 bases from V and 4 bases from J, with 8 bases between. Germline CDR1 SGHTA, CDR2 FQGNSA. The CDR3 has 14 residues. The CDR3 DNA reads TGTGCCAGCAGCTTAAGAAGTAGCACCGGGGAGCTGTTTTTT. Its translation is CASSLRSSTGELFF.

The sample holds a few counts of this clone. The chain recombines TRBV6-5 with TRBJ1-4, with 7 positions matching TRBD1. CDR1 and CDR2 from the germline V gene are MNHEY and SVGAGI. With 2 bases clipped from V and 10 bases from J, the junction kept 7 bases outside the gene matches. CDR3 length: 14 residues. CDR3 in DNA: TGTGCCAGCAGTTACGACAGGGTTCGTGGAAAACTGTTTTTT. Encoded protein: CASSYDRVRGKLFF.

The CDR3 spells CASSSGLGTGELFF. CDR3 nucleotides: TGTGCCAGCAGCTCCGGACTTGGTACCGGGGAGCTGTTTTTT. This sequence joins TRBV7-3 and TRBJ2-2; a weak D match, TRBD2 (5 bases). CDR1 is SGHTA, CDR2 FQGTGA, per germline. The CDR3 length is 14 residues. V lost 4 bases, J lost 5 bases, and 11 bases lay in between.

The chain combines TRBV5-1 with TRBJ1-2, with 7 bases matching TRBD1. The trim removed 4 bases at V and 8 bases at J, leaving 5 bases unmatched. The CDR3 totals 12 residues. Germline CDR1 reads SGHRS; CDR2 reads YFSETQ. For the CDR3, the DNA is TGCGCCAGCAGCCCCGACAGGGTCGGCTACACCTTC. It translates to CASSPDRVGYTF.

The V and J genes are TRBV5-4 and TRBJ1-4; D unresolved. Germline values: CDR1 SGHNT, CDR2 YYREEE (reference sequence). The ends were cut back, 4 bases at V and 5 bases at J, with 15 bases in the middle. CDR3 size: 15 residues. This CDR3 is CASSRPGGPNEKLFF. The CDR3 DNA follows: TGTGCCAGCAGCCGACCGGGCGGCCCGAATGAAAAACTGTTTTTT. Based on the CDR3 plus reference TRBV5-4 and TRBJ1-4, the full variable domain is ETGVTQSPTHLIKTRGQQVTLRCSSQSGHNTVSWYQQALGQGPQFIFQYYREEENGRGNFPPRFSGLQFPNYSSELNVNALELDDSALYLCASSRPGGPNEKLFFGSGTQLSVL.

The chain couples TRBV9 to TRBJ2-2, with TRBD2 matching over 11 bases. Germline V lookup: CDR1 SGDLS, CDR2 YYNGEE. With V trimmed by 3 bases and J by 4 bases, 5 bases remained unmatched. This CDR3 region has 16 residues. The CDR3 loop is CASSALAGGLTGELFF. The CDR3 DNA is TGTGCCAGCAGCGCTCTAGCGGGAGGCCTCACCGGGGAGCTGTTTTTT.